One sample yielded the 22 T cell receptor beta chains listed below, sequenced in a study of cytomegalovirus exposure and HLA in healthy donors. Libraries were prepared by immunoSEQ multiplex PCR; TCRdb keeps only in-frame clonotypes and omits some of them. The sample consists of about 240,000 clones, approximately 83% of them appearing once. Source material: PBMCs. These receptors came from a young woman in good health and CMV-seropositive.

The J gene is TRBJ1-4, the V gene TRBV2; D gene uncertain. Germline values: CDR1 SNHLY, CDR2 FYNNEI. With 8 bases removed from V and 7 bases from J, the gap between germline ends came to 14 bases. The length of the CDR3 is 13 residues. CDR3 loop: CASQRWNGEKLFF. The DNA of the CDR3 is TGTGCCAGCCAGAGGTGGAACGGTGAAAAACTGTTTTTT.

The chain combines TRBV11-3 with TRBJ2-7; TRBD1 agrees at 12 bases. Trimming removed 1 base from V and 4 bases from J; junction bases left unmatched: 5. There are 16 residues in the CDR3. CDR1 and CDR2 (germline): SGHNT, YENEEA. The CDR3: CASSLGRDRGLYEQYF. CDR3 sequence (DNA): TGTGCCAGCAGCTTAGGCCGGGACAGGGGGCTATACGAGCAGTACTTC.

This chain joins TRBV6-6 and TRBJ2-2, with D perhaps TRBD2 (5 bases). Trimming removed 6 bases from V and 4 bases from J, with 12 bases in between. The CDR3 covers 14 residues. Germline V gene sequence: CDR1 MNHNY, CDR2 SVGAGI (reference sequence). The CDR3 protein is CASSTTEGTGELFF. The DNA of the CDR3 is TGTGCCAGCAGCACCACTGAGGGCACCGGGGAGCTGTTTTTT.

The CDR3 loop reads CAISESDWTPTYGYTF. The CDR3 DNA is TGTGCCATCAGTGAGTCCGATTGGACACCTACATATGGCTACACCTTC. V is TRBV10-3 and J is TRBJ1-2, with D possibly being TRBD1 (5 bases). Per germline, CDR1 ENHRY and CDR2 SYGVKD. The CDR3 length is 16 residues. V was cut by 0 bases and J by 5 bases, with 16 bases left in between.

CDR3 DNA sequence: TGTGCCAGCTATGAAGAAGCGGGAAACACAGATACGCAGTATTTT. Translating it yields CASYEEAGNTDTQYF. The chain joins TRBV6-1 to TRBJ2-3; 7 bases fit TRBD2. V lost 8 bases, J lost 2 bases, and 10 bases stayed unmatched. CDR3 length: 15 residues. Per the germline V gene, CDR1 is MNHNS and CDR2 is SASEGT.

This clone was counted a single time. The chain couples TRBV5-5 to TRBJ1-5, with 7 bases lining up with TRBD1. Germline V CDR1 and CDR2: SGHKS, YYEKEE (reference sequence). The ends lost 0 bases at V and 11 bases at J; junction bases unmatched: 14. The CDR3 sequence is 16 residues long. The CDR3 sequence: CASSLGAGGSFMAQHF. CDR3 nucleotide sequence: TGTGCCAGCAGCTTGGGGGCAGGGGGGAGTTTCATGGCCCAGCATTTT.

V usage is TRBV12-5 and J usage is TRBJ2-7; possibly TRBD1 for D (6 bases). CDR3 length: 14 amino acids. V lost 6 bases and J lost 0, with 12 bases in between. CDR1 is LGHNT and CDR2 is FRNRAP in the germline V gene. CDR3 amino acids: CASGLGQTSYEQYF. DNA of the CDR3: TGTGCTAGTGGCCTTGGACAGACCTCCTACGAGCAGTACTTC.

This chain connects TRBV7-2 to TRBJ2-1, with 7 bases identical to TRBD2. The CDR3 consists of 14 residues. CDR1 is SGHTA, CDR2 FQGNSA, per germline. The J segment lost 8 bases and the V segment lost 7 bases, leaving 11 bases of the junction unmatched. CDR3 coding DNA: TGTGCCAGCAACCCTGTCCCTAGCGGCGATGAGCAGTTCTTC. This encodes CASNPVPSGDEQFF.

The V and J genes are TRBV19 and TRBJ1-1; D not resolved. The V and J ends lost 3 bases and 0 bases respectively, with 14 bases between them. CDR3 length: 16 residues. Germline values: CDR1 LNHDA, CDR2 SQIVND (reference sequence). The chain's CDR3 is CASSILLLPLNTEAFF. DNA of the CDR3: TGTGCCAGTAGTATCTTGTTACTGCCGCTGAACACTGAAGCTTTCTTT.

V gene TRBV27 combines with J gene TRBJ2-7; D is uncertain. V dropped 5 bases and J dropped 1 base, with 9 bases sitting between them. Per germline, CDR1 MNHEY and CDR2 SMNVEV (reference sequence). CDR3 length: 13 amino acids. The CDR3 region is CASSPYNSYEQYF. DNA for the CDR3: TGTGCCAGCAGTCCTTATAATTCCTACGAGCAGTACTTC.

The CDR3 region is CASSAGTVQFF. For the CDR3, the DNA is TGTGCCAGCAGCGCGGGGACCGTACAGTTCTTC. The chain joins TRBV7-6 to TRBJ2-1, with a possible D match to TRBD2 (6 bases). The V gene lost 5 bases and the J gene lost 13 bases, with 12 bases spanning the gap. The CDR3 consists of 11 residues. Looked up from germline, CDR1 is SGHVS and CDR2 is FNYEAQ.

The gene calls are TRBV29-1 and TRBJ2-3; D call uncertain. The germline V and J ends were trimmed by 3 bases and 2 bases, with 12 bases remaining between them. Germline V CDR1 and CDR2: SQVTM, ANQGSEA. CDR3 size: 14 residues. The CDR3 protein is CSVERLQNTDTQYF. The DNA of the CDR3 is TGCAGCGTTGAGAGACTCCAAAACACAGATACGCAGTATTTT.

Concerning this clone itself: The junction shows a germline mismatch at one end, possibly a read error. V and J are TRBV7-7 and TRBJ2-3; D is perhaps TRBD1 (6 bases). The CDR3 is 16 amino acids. Germline V gene sequence: CDR1 SSHAT, CDR2 FNYEAQ (reference sequence). DNA for the CDR3: TGTGCTAGCAGGCAAGACAGGCCTACCTCCACAGATACGCAGTATTTT. Protein product: CASRQDRPTSTDTQYF.

The CDR3 is CASLGGEGDTQYF. DNA of the CDR3: TGTGCCTCCCTGGGGGGAGAGGGCGATACGCAGTATTTT. V usage is TRBV10-3 and J usage is TRBJ2-3; possibly TRBD2 for D (6 bases). Per the germline V gene, CDR1 is ENHRY and CDR2 is SYGVKD. CDR3 length: 13 amino acids. V shed 11 bases and J shed 6 bases, with 18 bases lying between them.

The chain has TRBV27 and TRBJ2-3; perhaps TRBD1 as D (6 bases). The CDR3 is 13 amino acids. CDR1 and CDR2 from the germline V gene are MNHEY and SMNVEV (reference sequence). Trimming left V 4 bases short and J 4 bases short, with 9 bases between. CDR3 coding DNA: TGTGCCAGCAGTTACAGGGTGCCAGATACGCAGTATTTT. Translating it yields CASSYRVPDTQYF.

The rearrangement joins TRBV10-2 to TRBJ2-2; 7 positions agree with TRBD2. V trimming: 6 bases; J trimming: 1 base; junction bases outside the gene matches: 8. Germline CDR1 and CDR2: WSHSY and SAAADI. This CDR3 is 16 amino acids long. The CDR3 sequence is CASRLSGTGNTGELFF. In DNA, the CDR3 is TGCGCCAGCAGATTGAGCGGGACTGGGAACACCGGGGAGCTGTTTTTT.

The gene calls are TRBV7-9 and TRBJ2-7, with D perhaps TRBD2 (6 bases). The length of the CDR3 is 14 residues. Trimming removed 5 bases at V and 3 bases at J, with 14 bases between. The germline CDR1 and CDR2 sequences are SEHNR and FQNEAQ (reference sequence). The chain's CDR3 is CASSMTGAGYEQYF. The CDR3 coding sequence is TGTGCCAGCAGCATGACGGGAGCCGGCTACGAGCAGTACTTC.

V gene TRBV30 combines with J gene TRBJ1-2; 9 bases map to TRBD1. The ends lost 0 bases at V and 7 bases at J; junction bases unmatched: 3. CDR1 is GTSNPN and CDR2 is SVGIG in the germline V gene (reference sequence). CDR3 length: 13 amino acids. The CDR3 DNA reads TGTGCCTGGAGTGTAGGGACAGGGTTTGGCTACACCTTC. Protein product: CAWSVGTGFGYTF. Using reference TRBV30 and TRBJ1-2 for the parts outside the CDR3, the full variable domain is SQTIHQWPATLVQPVGSPLSLECTVEGTSNPNLYWYRQAAGRGLQLLFYSVGIGQISSEVPQNLSASRPQDRQFILSSKKLLLSDSGFYLCAWSVGTGFGYTFGSGTRLTVV.

CDR3 protein: CASSYKTGTGYEQYF. The CDR3 region has the DNA TGTGCCAGCAGTTACAAGACAGGGACAGGCTACGAGCAGTACTTC. This chain links TRBV6-6 with TRBJ2-7, with 8 bases lining up with TRBD1. Trimming at V came to 2 bases and at J to 3 bases, leaving 6 bases not matched to a gene. Germline CDR1 reads MNHNY; CDR2 reads SVGAGI (reference sequence). CDR3 size: 15 residues.

The chain joins TRBV9 to TRBJ2-7, with 7 bases fitting TRBD1. CDR1 is SGDLS and CDR2 is YYNGEE in the germline V gene. With V trimmed by 0 bases and J by 4 bases, 16 bases remained unmatched. This CDR3 contains 18 residues. The CDR3 sequence is CASSVGESSGGFSYEQYF. For the CDR3, the DNA is TGTGCCAGCAGCGTAGGGGAGTCTTCAGGGGGATTCTCTTACGAGCAGTACTTC.

The CDR3 is CASSAGTGNVGNQPQHF. CDR3 in DNA: TGTGCCAGTAGTGCCGGGACAGGGAACGTTGGCAATCAGCCCCAGCATTTT. The chain joins TRBV19 to TRBJ1-5, with TRBD1 identical over 9 bases. Trimming cost V 5 bases and J 2 bases; bases outside gene matches: 10. Germline CDR1 reads LNHDA; CDR2 reads SQIVND (reference sequence). The CDR3 is made up of 17 amino acids.

The V and J genes are TRBV9 and TRBJ2-2, with 7 bases identical to TRBD1. Germline CDR1 SGDLS, CDR2 YYNGEE. The CDR3 has 18 residues. J gave up 4 bases and V 3 bases, and 15 bases lay outside the gene matches. The CDR3 coding sequence is TGTGCCAGCAGCGAGAATCCGCTGACAGGGTCGGCCACCGGGGAGCTGTTTTTT. This translates into CASSENPLTGSATGELFF.